The subject of this entry is one T cell receptor (beta chain). What antigen it recognizes has not been identified. No base-level quality is on record; no much larger clone is a single base apart. The treatment or condition label of this sample denotes: in vitro stimulation with specific CMV peptide epitopes to enrich CMV-specific T cells. CDR1 and CDR2 (SGDLS, YYNGEE) derive from the germline V gene. Inclusive of the bounding cysteine and valine, the CDR3 is 13 residues long. Only CDR3 DNA remains: 39 bases, in frame from the first base. From V the trimming removes 3 bases and from J it removes 5 bases, while the gene matches leave 5 bases of the junction unaccounted for. The data are from a study of T cell repertoires in cytomegalovirus infection (dated by TCRdb to about 2019). Describing the broader study: Peptide stimulations targeted recently identified HLA-C-restricted CMV epitopes, whose presentation resists viral immunomodulation, together with well-studied HLA-B-restricted epitopes. Donor HLA type was relevant to the analysis, as public TCR beta signatures indicated carriage of CMV infection together with the matching HLA type. The full study reports these points: In both this cohort and an independent roughly 360-donor cohort, the cumulative frequency of public TCR beta family members distinguished carriers of CMV infection plus the relevant HLA type. The ex vivo response was dominated by HLA-C-restricted CMV-specific TCR beta clonotypes, and the single most frequent clonotype in two of eight donors was supplied by these HLA-C-restricted clonotypes.

The sequencer was an Illumina HiSeq 1500. TCRdb passed the public sequencing reads through fastp at Q25 and MiXCR, retaining productive beta sequences. Each entry is one CDR3 protein sequence, shown with its most common DNA and genes. The sample table lists approximately 990,000 distinct CDR3 sequences, more than 25% of them with a count of one. The ten top clones hold about an eighth of the sample. The chain employs TRBV9 and TRBJ2-7; TRBD1 aligns with 7 central bases. The receptor comes from a human donor in good health (CMV status not recorded). Some clones in this sample may be carry-over from other donors' samples. The input for sequencing was cultured CD8+ T cells from PBMCs, taken from culture after CMV antigen stimulation. The nucleotide sequence reads TGTGCCAGCAGCGGAGGACAGGTTCACGAGCAGTACGTC. This yields the protein CASSGGQVHEQYV.